These 26 T cell receptor beta chains originate from one sample sequenced in a study of T cell repertoires in cytomegalovirus infection. MiXCR, run by TCRdb on the reads, gives a single entry per CDR3 protein. The repertoire holds roughly 990,000 distinct CDR3 sequences, with roughly 30% as singletons. Their antigens are not known. The sample in question was cultured CD8+ T cells from PBMCs, obtained from culture after CMV antigen stimulation. These receptors came from a human donor in good health (CMV status not recorded). Some clones in this sample may be carry-over from other donors' samples.

The sample holds a few counts of this clonotype. The rearrangement links TRBV9 to TRBJ1-3, with D unresolved. CDR3 length: 15 residues. Germline values: CDR1 SGDLS, CDR2 YYNGEE. V lost 3 bases to trimming and J lost 0 bases, with 10 bases between them. The CDR3 here is CASSGRSPSGNTIYF. CDR3 nucleotide sequence: TGTGCCAGCAGCGGACGGTCCCCCTCTGGAAACACCATATATTTT.

The chain joins TRBV19 to TRBJ1-1; D gene ambiguous. Germline CDR1 reads LNHDA; CDR2 reads SQIVND (reference sequence). V was trimmed by 3 bases and J by 2 bases, leaving 10 bases between them. The CDR3 is 14 amino acids. The CDR3 bases are TGTGCCAGTAGTATGCATGGAGGAAACACTGAAGCTTTCTTT. This sequence encodes CASSMHGGNTEAFF.

The chain joins TRBV10-2 to TRBJ2-5; D unresolved. The CDR3 spans 11 residues. V lost 0 bases, J lost 6 bases, and 2 bases lay in between. Germline CDR1 reads WSHSY; CDR2 reads SAAADI. The DNA for the CDR3 is TGCGCCAGCAGTGAGTCGAAGACCCAGTACTTC. Encoded protein: CASSESKTQYF.

The CDR3 loop is CASTERGGHTGELFF. The CDR3 DNA sequence: TGTGCCAGCACTGAGCGGGGGGGGCACACCGGGGAGCTGTTTTTT. The chain joins TRBV4-2 to TRBJ2-2; the match to TRBD2 covers 10 bases. J gave up 3 bases and V 7 bases, and 5 bases lay outside the gene matches. The length of the CDR3 is 15 residues. Germline CDR1 and CDR2: LGHNA and YNFKEQ.

This clonotype has more than one count but fewer than ten. The CDR3 DNA is TGTGCCAGCAGCTTAGGTCCGGGGAGTGCCTACGAGCAGTACGTC. Translation: CASSLGPGSAYEQYV. The chain uses TRBV7-9 and TRBJ2-7, with TRBD2 as a possible D gene (5 bases). The V end was cut by 1 base, the J end by 2 bases, with 12 bases between. CDR3 length: 15 amino acids. Germline V gene data show CDR1 as SEHNR and CDR2 as FQNEAQ (reference sequence).

The sample holds many counts of this clonotype. J is TRBJ2-1 and V is TRBV11-2; D is possibly TRBD1 (6 bases). Per the germline V gene, CDR1 is SGHAT and CDR2 is FQNNGV. The CDR3 covers 15 residues. Trimming took off 2 bases at V and 7 bases at J, with 15 bases between the two ends. CDR3 coding DNA: TGTGCCAGCAGCTTATTTGTGGGGGCTGCAAATGAGCAGTTCTTC. This gives the protein CASSLFVGAANEQFF.

Only a few counts were recorded for this clonotype. V gene TRBV19 combines with J gene TRBJ1-1; TRBD1 might be the D (6 bases). V lost 5 bases and J lost 5, with 18 bases in between. This CDR3 is built from 15 residues. Germline CDR1 and CDR2: LNHDA and SQIVND (reference sequence). CDR3 sequence: CASSYSDRRGTEAFF. CDR3 DNA sequence: TGTGCCAGTAGTTATTCAGACAGAAGGGGGACTGAAGCTTTCTTT.

The V gene is TRBV24-1, the J gene TRBJ2-3; TRBD1 agrees at 7 bases. V was clipped by 10 bases and J by 2 bases; unmatched bases: 2. The CDR3 is 12 amino acids. CDR1 KGHDR and CDR2 SFDVKD come from the germline V gene. The CDR3 DNA is TGTGCCACGAGGGGGCTCACAGATACGCAGTATTTT. This codes for CATRGLTDTQYF.

In this sample, this clonotype turned up a few times. The chain links TRBV7-9 to TRBJ2-5; D may be TRBD2 (6 bases). CDR3 length: 14 amino acids. Trimming took off 2 bases at V and 3 bases at J, with 10 bases between the two ends. CDR1 is SEHNR, CDR2 FQNEAQ, per germline (reference sequence). For the CDR3, the DNA is TGTGCCAGCAGCTTAAGGTTAGCGGAAGAGACCCAGTACTTC. It translates to CASSLRLAEETQYF.

This clonotype has more than one count but fewer than ten. The chain links TRBV6-6 to TRBJ2-1; D is unclear. V gave up 0 bases and J gave up 2 bases, with 2 bases separating them. The germline V gene encodes CDR1 MNHNY and CDR2 SVGAGI (reference sequence). The CDR3 is made up of 13 amino acids. CDR3 nucleotides: TGTGCCAGCAGTTACTCCACCTACAATGAGCAGTTCTTC. It specifies CASSYSTYNEQFF.

The chain has TRBV7-1 and TRBJ1-2, with D unresolved. TRBV7-1 is an ORF; its function is uncertain. The CDR3 loop spans 13 amino acids. Trimming removed 6 bases from V and 4 bases from J, with 12 bases in between. Written as DNA, the CDR3 is TGTGCCAGCAGAGAGTCCGTTGCCTATGGCTACACCTTC. Its protein is CASRESVAYGYTF.

The chain combines TRBV6-1 with TRBJ1-2; D is ambiguous. CDR1 is MNHNS and CDR2 is SASEGT in the germline V gene. The CDR3 is made up of 12 amino acids. The V end lost 4 bases, the J end lost 5 bases, and 8 bases lay between the germline ends. Written as DNA, the CDR3 is TGTGCCAGCAGTGGCGGGATTTATGGCTACACCTTC. Translated: CASSGGIYGYTF.

To note about this clonotype: The germline gene is not matched at one end of the junction; a read error may be the cause. This rearrangement joins TRBV29-1 to TRBJ2-2; 7 positions match TRBD1. Germline CDR1 reads SQVTM; CDR2 reads ANQGSEA. The CDR3 loop spans 14 amino acids. The CDR3 bases are TGCAGCGTCGAAGGGACAGACACTACCGGGGAGCTGTTTTTT. This sequence encodes CSVEGTDTTGELFF.

Only a few counts were recorded for this clonotype. The CDR3 DNA is TGTGCCAGTAGTATAGCTGCGGGGGGGGCGGGCTTGCTAAATGAGCAGTTCTTC. Its protein is CASSIAAGGAGLLNEQFF. The chain has TRBV19 and TRBJ2-1, with 9 bases identical to TRBD2. CDR1 LNHDA and CDR2 SQIVND come from the germline V gene (reference sequence). V dropped 1 base and J dropped 7; count of bases not matched to a gene: 14. The CDR3 is 18 residues long.

The genes are TRBV20-1 and TRBJ1-2, with D perhaps matching TRBD1 (5 bases). This CDR3 has 14 amino acids. Germline CDR1 and CDR2: DFQATT and SNEGSKA (reference sequence). Deletions cut 0 bases from V and 8 bases from J, with 16 bases between. In DNA form, the CDR3 reads TGCAGTGCTAGAGATTCCCAGGGAAGGAGCGGCTACACCTTC. Protein sequence: CSARDSQGRSGYTF.

J is TRBJ2-7 and V is TRBV7-6; D remains unclear. V dropped 2 bases and J dropped 3 bases, with 8 bases sitting between them. The CDR3 length is 13 residues. Germline V CDR1 and CDR2: SGHVS, FNYEAQ. The CDR3 DNA is TGTGCCAGCAGCTTATGGGCCAACTACGAGCAGTACGTC. Protein sequence: CASSLWANYEQYV.

V is TRBV7-9 and J is TRBJ2-5, with TRBD2 matching 7 bases. CDR1 and CDR2 (germline): SEHNR, FQNEAQ (reference sequence). The CDR3 has 16 residues. The V and J ends lost 5 bases and 4 bases, in that order; junction bases with no gene match: 13. This chain's CDR3 is CASSLLGGGAGETQYF. The CDR3 DNA follows: TGTGCCAGCAGCCTCTTGGGCGGGGGAGCTGGAGAGACCCAGTACTTC.

The table lists this clonotype with a few counts. Possible read error: a much larger clone is one base away. This rearrangement joins TRBV27 to TRBJ2-2; 10 bases are a match to TRBD1. Germline CDR1 reads MNHEY; CDR2 reads SMNVEV (reference sequence). This CDR3 has 14 residues. The trim removed 5 bases at V and 6 bases at J, leaving 3 bases unmatched. The CDR3 DNA sequence: TGTGCCAGCAGTCCAGACAGGGGGCCCGGGGAGCTGTTTTTT. Amino acid sequence: CASSPDRGPGELFF.

This clonotype showed up just a few times. This sequence joins TRBV6-2 or TRBV6-3 and TRBJ2-3, with a possible D match to TRBD1 (6 bases). V gave up 7 bases and J gave up 3 bases, with 17 bases separating them. CDR3 length equals 15 residues. CDR1 and CDR2 from the germline V gene are MNHEY and SVGEGT. The CDR3 DNA is TGTGCCAGCACCCCGATTGGACAGCAGACAGATACGCAGTATTTT. Its protein is CASTPIGQQTDTQYF.

The gene calls are TRBV7-2 and TRBJ2-3; TRBD2 agrees at 9 bases. V lost 1 base, J lost 3 bases, and 8 bases stayed unmatched. The CDR3 is made up of 17 amino acids. Germline V gene sequence: CDR1 SGHTA, CDR2 FQGNSA. This CDR3 reads CASSLGRGGLKTDTQYF. The CDR3 region has the DNA TGTGCCAGCAGCTTAGGGCGGGGGGGCCTTAAGACAGATACGCAGTATTTT.

V is TRBV7-9 and J is TRBJ1-2; D is unresolved. Germline-derived CDR1 and CDR2 are SEHNR and FQNEAQ (reference sequence). This CDR3 spans 13 amino acids. Trimming pared 3 bases from V and 2 bases from J, leaving 7 bases between. The CDR3 loop reads CASSFKNNYGYTF. For the CDR3, the DNA is TGTGCCAGCAGCTTTAAGAACAACTATGGCTACACCTTC.

Only a few counts were recorded for this clonotype. This chain links TRBV7-9 with TRBJ2-1, with D uncertain. Trimming left V 1 base short and J 9 bases short, with 16 bases between. CDR1 is SEHNR, CDR2 FQNEAQ, per germline (reference sequence). This CDR3 spans 15 amino acids. The CDR3 DNA reads TGTGCCAGCAGCTTAGTAAGTTCATATGGCGGTGAGCAGTTCTTC. Translation gives CASSLVSSYGGEQFF.

This clonotype was seen at least ten times. The chain is built from TRBV4-1 and TRBJ1-5; D possibly corresponds to TRBD1 (5 bases). The V and J ends lost 1 base and 2 bases respectively, with 6 bases between them. Per the germline V gene, CDR1 is MGHRA and CDR2 is YSYEKL. This CDR3 comprises 14 residues. This CDR3 is CASSQARGNQPQHF. In nucleotides, the CDR3 is TGCGCCAGCAGCCAAGCCAGGGGCAATCAGCCCCAGCATTTT.

V usage is TRBV19 and J usage is TRBJ2-7; a possible D gene is TRBD1 (5 bases). In germline, CDR1 is LNHDA, CDR2 SQIVND (reference sequence). CDR3 length equals 12 residues. Trimming removed 5 bases at V and 5 bases at J, with 10 bases between. CDR3 residues: CASSQGGNEQYF. CDR3 sequence (DNA): TGTGCCAGTAGTCAGGGCGGCAACGAGCAGTACTTC.

This clonotype was found a few times. V and J are TRBV6-2 or TRBV6-3 and TRBJ2-1; TRBD1 might be the D (6 bases). CDR1 is MNHEY, CDR2 SVGEGT, per germline. The CDR3 sequence is 13 residues long. The V end lost 6 bases, the J end lost 8 bases, and 14 bases lay between the germline ends. The CDR3 coding sequence is TGTGCCAGCAGCCACCACAGGGCCCATGAGCAGTTCTTC. It specifies CASSHHRAHEQFF.

As concerns this clonotype: One end of the junction is discordant with germline, which a read error may explain. The chain links TRBV27 to TRBJ1-1, with 7 bases that match TRBD1. The length of the CDR3 is 13 residues. The germline CDR1 and CDR2 sequences are MNHEY and SMNVEV (reference sequence). In nucleotides, the CDR3 is TGTACCAGCAGTCCAATTGGGACAGAGGGTGCTTTCTTT. Encoded protein: CTSSPIGTEGAFF.